Presented here are 30 T cell receptor beta chains from one specimen sequenced in a study of response to subunit inactivated influenza vaccine listed by TCRdb under 2018. The sample's time point label, in plain terms: around 45 days after influenza vaccine administration. The method behind the library was RT-PCR. For sequencing, an Illumina HiSeq 2500 was employed. TCRdb reworked the public reads: Q25 trimming with fastp, MiXCR clone assembly, productive beta chains retained. Merged by CDR3 protein, the rows form single entries marked with the most common genes and DNA. This sample comprises roughly 460,000 distinct CDR3 sequences, approximately 10% of them detected only once. The ten top clones hold less than 15% of the sample. The sample was PBMCs from blood, taken roughly 48 days after vaccination. These receptors were collected from a man aged 50 or older who received an inactivated influenza vaccine. Donor details come from another sample of the same person, matched by shared clones.

The CDR3 DNA sequence: TGTGCCAGCAGTTTATCGGACCAGCCCCAGCATTTT. This encodes CASSLSDQPQHF. The V call is TRBV12-3 or TRBV12-4, the J call TRBJ1-5, with D unclear. The CDR3 spans 12 residues. Trimming cost V 2 bases and J 7 bases, with 6 bases left between them.

To note about this clonotype: Lacking the conserved final phenylalanine or tryptophan, this CDR3 likely reflects a read error. The genes are TRBV6-2 or TRBV6-3 and TRBJ2-7, with a tentative D call TRBD1 (5 bases). V lost 0 bases to trimming and J lost 5 bases, with 17 bases between them. The CDR3 sequence is 16 residues long. Germline lookup yields CDR1 MNHEY and CDR2 SVGEGT. The CDR3 coding sequence is TGTGCCAGCAGTTACTCGATGGGGCAGGGCGTCGACGAGCAGTACTTA. This gives the protein CASSYSMGQGVDEQYL.

This clonotype was found a few times. Compared with germline, one end of the junction differs, possibly owing to a read error. The chain employs TRBV20-1 and TRBJ1-6; D gene uncertain. The CDR3 is made up of 18 amino acids. Germline CDR1 is DFQATT and CDR2 is SNEGSKA (reference sequence). CDR3 coding DNA: TGCTGTGCTAGAGATCAGTTGCGATCCGGCTCCTATAATTCACCCCTCCACTTT. It translates to CCARDQLRSGSYNSPLHF.

This clonotype occurred a few times. This chain links TRBV5-1 with TRBJ2-5, with 10 bases fitting TRBD2. Trimming removed 0 bases from V and 5 bases from J; junction bases left unmatched: 7. CDR1 is SGHRS and CDR2 is YFSETQ in the germline V gene. This CDR3 has 16 residues. The CDR3 is CASSLDSGRPWETQYF. The CDR3 DNA reads TGCGCCAGCAGCTTGGATAGCGGGAGGCCCTGGGAGACCCAGTACTTC.

This clonotype was counted a few times. The chain joins TRBV7-2 to TRBJ2-6, with D possibly matching TRBD2 (5 bases). CDR3 length: 14 amino acids. V was clipped by 11 bases and J by 0 bases, with 11 bases between them. Germline V gives CDR1 SGHTA, CDR2 FQGNSA. The CDR3 loop is CAGSRDSGANVLTF. CDR3 DNA: TGTGCCGGTTCGAGGGACTCTGGGGCCAACGTCCTGACTTTC.

There are a few counts of this clonotype. The J gene is TRBJ2-1, the V gene TRBV15; D gene unclear. The CDR3 loop spans 14 amino acids. Germline CDR1 is LNHNV and CDR2 is YYDKDF (reference sequence). Deletions cut 3 bases from V and 6 bases from J, with 12 bases between. The CDR3 nucleotides are TGTGCCACCAGCAGGCTCCGGTGGGGCAATGAGCAGTTCTTC. Its protein is CATSRLRWGNEQFF. The entire variable domain, with the rest obtained from reference TRBV15 and TRBJ2-1, is as follows: DAMVIQNPRYQVTQFGKPVTLSCSQTLNHNVMYWYQQKSSQAPKLLFHYYDKDFNNEADTPDNFQSRRPNTSFCFLDIRSPGLGDTAMYLCATSRLRWGNEQFFGPGTRLTVL.

In this sample, this clonotype turned up a few times. The rearrangement links TRBV4-1 to TRBJ1-5; the match to TRBD1 covers 7 bases. The germline CDR1 and CDR2 sequences are MGHRA and YSYEKL. The CDR3 extends over 17 amino acids. V lost 0 bases and J lost 1; bases outside the gene matches: 6. CDR3 DNA: TGCGCCAGCAGCCAAGATCAGAGACAGGGAAGCAATCAGCCCCAGCATTTT. The encoded protein is CASSQDQRQGSNQPQHF.

The rearrangement joins TRBV20-1 to TRBJ2-1; D perhaps matches TRBD2 (5 bases). CDR3 length equals 13 residues. V was trimmed by 3 bases and J by 8 bases, leaving 14 bases between them. Germline V gene data show CDR1 as DFQATT and CDR2 as SNEGSKA (reference sequence). The CDR3 reads CSASVRLLDEQFF. Written as DNA, the CDR3 is TGCAGTGCTAGTGTTAGACTATTGGATGAGCAGTTCTTC.

At least ten counts were recorded for this clonotype. This sequence joins TRBV6-1 and TRBJ2-1; 9 positions agree with TRBD2. This CDR3 spans 15 amino acids. Per germline, CDR1 MNHNS and CDR2 SASEGT. The J segment lost 2 bases and the V segment lost 4 bases, leaving 3 bases of the junction unmatched. Here the CDR3 DNA reads TGTGCCAGCAGTGCTAGCGGGGCCACCTACAATGAGCAGTTCTTC. This sequence encodes CASSASGATYNEQFF.

This clonotype was detected once. Just one base apart from a much larger clone, this may be a read error. The rearrangement uses TRBV20-1 and TRBJ1-1, with D unresolved. Germline lookup yields CDR1 DFQATT and CDR2 SNEGSKA (reference sequence). The CDR3 length is 12 residues. With 2 bases removed from V and 3 bases from J, the gap between germline ends came to 7 bases. The CDR3 loop reads CSARFGYTEAFF. The CDR3 bases are TGCAGTGCTAGATTTGGGTACACTGAAGCTTTCTTT.

This clonotype has at least ten counts. The gene calls are TRBV12-3 or TRBV12-4 and TRBJ2-5; no reliable D call. The CDR3 runs 14 residues. Trimming removed 2 bases from V and 5 bases from J, with 12 bases in between. In DNA form, the CDR3 reads TGTGCCAGCAGTTTACGGTCTCCTGAGGAGACCCAGTACTTC. It specifies CASSLRSPEETQYF.

The rearrangement links TRBV10-1 to TRBJ1-2, with a tentative D call TRBD1 (5 bases). V was trimmed by 5 bases and J by 8 bases, leaving 18 bases between them. The CDR3 totals 14 residues. Germline CDR1 reads WNHNN; CDR2 reads SYGVQD (reference sequence). CDR3 nucleotides: TGCGCCAGCAGTTCGGGACGAGAAAATCCCGGCTACACCTTC. Translation gives CASSSGRENPGYTF.

This clonotype occurred a few times. The V gene is TRBV29-1, the J gene TRBJ2-3; no definite D call. Looked up from germline, CDR1 is SQVTM and CDR2 is ANQGSEA. Trimming pared 2 bases from V and 6 bases from J, leaving 12 bases between. CDR3 length: 13 amino acids. CDR3 protein: CSVEIRAADTQYF. The CDR3 DNA reads TGCAGCGTTGAAATTAGGGCGGCGGATACGCAGTATTTT.

This rearrangement joins TRBV5-5 to TRBJ1-2; D not resolved. Trimming removed 0 bases from V and 8 bases from J, with 11 bases in between. Germline V gene sequence: CDR1 SGHKS, CDR2 YYEKEE (reference sequence). The CDR3 length is 13 residues. DNA of the CDR3: TGTGCCAGCAGCTTGGCCTGGACTCCCGGCTACACCTTC. It encodes CASSLAWTPGYTF.

This clonotype has just a few counts. CDR3 protein: CSARNWGYSRETQYF. The DNA of the CDR3 is TGCAGTGCTAGGAATTGGGGGTACTCCCGGGAGACCCAGTACTTC. J is TRBJ2-5 and V is TRBV20-1; D may correspond to TRBD1 or TRBD2 (5 bases each). V was clipped by 3 bases and J by 5 bases, with 19 bases between them. CDR3 length: 15 residues. Germline CDR1 reads DFQATT; CDR2 reads SNEGSKA (reference sequence).

This clonotype was detected a few times. The rearrangement links TRBV7-9 to TRBJ2-7; 7 bases are a match to TRBD2. This CDR3 contains 12 residues. CDR1 is SEHNR, CDR2 FQNEAQ, per germline (reference sequence). V dropped 5 bases and J dropped 7; count of bases not matched to a gene: 5. The CDR3 DNA sequence: TGTGCCAGCAGCAAGACTAGCCTGGAGCAGTACTTC. This gives the protein CASSKTSLEQYF.

V is TRBV25-1 and J is TRBJ2-7, with D hard to call. This CDR3 contains 14 residues. Germline CDR1 MGHDK, CDR2 SYGVNS. The V end was cut by 1 base, the J end by 1 base, with 8 bases between. The CDR3 is CASSELGLSYEQYF. CDR3 DNA sequence: TGTGCCAGCAGTGAATTGGGCCTATCCTACGAGCAGTACTTC.

This clonotype was picked up a small number of times. CDR3 sequence (DNA): TGTGCCAGCACCTCTGGTGGGGAGCTGTTTTTT. This sequence encodes CASTSGGELFF. This chain connects TRBV12-3 or TRBV12-4 to TRBJ2-2; D is ambiguous. The CDR3 is made up of 11 amino acids. The V and J ends lost 7 bases and 8 bases respectively, with 8 bases between them.

The rearrangement links TRBV11-2 to TRBJ2-2, with 12 bases that match TRBD2. CDR3 length equals 17 residues. The V gene's germline CDR1 is SGHAT and CDR2 FQNNGV. Losses at the gene ends were 5 bases for V and 6 bases for J; bases not matched to a gene: 10. The CDR3: CASSARLAGGPAGELFF. The CDR3 DNA follows: TGTGCCAGCAGCGCCCGTCTAGCGGGAGGGCCCGCCGGGGAGCTGTTTTTT.

The rearrangement uses TRBV6-2 or TRBV6-3 and TRBJ2-5, with 8 bases matching TRBD2. The CDR3 runs to 15 residues. With V trimmed by 5 bases and J by 4 bases, 9 bases remained unmatched. Per the germline V gene, CDR1 is MNHEY and CDR2 is SVGEGT. Written as DNA, the CDR3 is TGTGCCAGCAGTGTGGGACTAGTGGTAGGAGAGACCCAGTACTTC. This encodes CASSVGLVVGETQYF.

In its sample, this clonotype was seen many times. The chain recombines TRBV29-1 with TRBJ2-1; D may be TRBD2 (6 bases). Germline CDR1 reads SQVTM; CDR2 reads ANQGSEA. The V end lost 3 bases, the J end lost 7 bases, and 10 bases lay between the germline ends. The CDR3 has 12 residues. DNA for the CDR3: TGCAGCGTTGACGGAGGGCAGAATGAGCAGTTCTTC. It translates to CSVDGGQNEQFF.

V is TRBV7-6 and J is TRBJ2-3, with D unclear. This CDR3 is 12 amino acids long. From germline, CDR1 is SGHVS and CDR2 FNYEAQ. V shed 5 bases and J shed 2 bases, with 5 bases lying between them. CDR3 protein: CASSADTDTQYF. The CDR3 nucleotides read TGTGCCAGCAGCGCGGACACAGATACGCAGTATTTT.

This chain joins TRBV5-1 and TRBJ1-2; 8 positions match TRBD1. Germline V gives CDR1 SGHRS, CDR2 YFSETQ. CDR3 length equals 15 residues. The V segment lost 5 bases and the J segment 5 bases; nucleotides outside the gene matches: 11. This CDR3 is CASREDRASRYGYTF. Written as DNA, the CDR3 is TGCGCCAGCAGGGAGGACAGGGCGTCTCGATATGGCTACACCTTC.

The J gene is TRBJ2-1, the V gene TRBV5-1; tentatively, D is TRBD2 (5 bases). The CDR3 has 14 amino acids. Germline V lookup: CDR1 SGHRS, CDR2 YFSETQ. V was pared by 8 bases and J by 3 bases, with 15 bases between. The CDR3, as DNA: TGCGCCAGTAAGGATAGTGACTACTACAATGAGCAGTTCTTC. It yields the protein CASKDSDYYNEQFF.

This clonotype showed up just a few times. The rearrangement joins TRBV20-1 to TRBJ2-7; 10 positions match TRBD2. CDR3 length: 15 residues. Germline V lookup: CDR1 DFQATT, CDR2 SNEGSKA (reference sequence). V shed 6 bases and J 2 bases; nucleotides not matched to a gene: 10. The CDR3 protein is CSAETGTSAAYEQYF. The DNA for the CDR3 is TGCAGTGCGGAAACCGGGACTAGCGCTGCCTACGAGCAGTACTTC.

The V and J genes are TRBV20-1 and TRBJ2-1, with 12 positions matching TRBD2. The V gene end was trimmed by 3 bases and the J gene end by 3 bases; junction bases not matched to a gene: 3. This CDR3 is built from 15 residues. The germline V gene has CDR1 DFQATT and CDR2 SNEGSKA (reference sequence). The CDR3 here is CSARALAGGYNEQFF. CDR3 sequence (DNA): TGCAGTGCTAGGGCACTAGCGGGAGGCTACAATGAGCAGTTCTTC.

This clonotype has more than one count but fewer than ten. The chain uses TRBV7-3 and TRBJ2-1; D might be TRBD2 (6 bases). The CDR3 is made up of 13 amino acids. Germline CDR1 is SGHTA and CDR2 is FQGTGA. Trimming stripped 4 bases from V and 5 bases from J, with 9 bases between. The CDR3 DNA sequence: TGTGCCAGCAGCTCGACTAGAGACAATGAGCAGTTCTTC. Protein: CASSSTRDNEQFF.

This clonotype was seen many times. The chain joins TRBV29-1 to TRBJ2-5, with a possible D match to TRBD1 (5 bases). V lost 0 bases, J lost 4 bases, and 15 bases lay in between. The CDR3 is 15 residues long. Germline loops: CDR1 SQVTM, CDR2 ANQGSEA. Here the CDR3 reads CSVEDGRQPGETQYF. Here the CDR3 DNA reads TGCAGCGTTGAAGATGGAAGACAGCCCGGAGAGACCCAGTACTTC.

This chain joins TRBV20-1 and TRBJ2-1; D perhaps matches TRBD2 (5 bases). V shed 2 bases and J shed 1 base, with 12 bases lying between them. Germline V lookup: CDR1 DFQATT, CDR2 SNEGSKA (reference sequence). The CDR3 has 15 residues. This CDR3 is CSARTFGVSYNEQFF. The CDR3 region has the DNA TGCAGTGCTAGAACGTTCGGGGTTTCCTACAATGAGCAGTTCTTC.

This clonotype has just a few counts. This sequence joins TRBV3-1 and TRBJ2-2; 8 bases are shared with TRBD1. The CDR3 extends over 14 amino acids. Germline V gives CDR1 LGHDT, CDR2 YNNKEL (reference sequence). The V gene end was trimmed by 4 bases and the J gene end by 7 bases; junction bases not matched to a gene: 5. The CDR3 DNA follows: TGTGCCAGCAGCCTGGACAGGGAGTACGGGGAGCTGTTTTTT. This gives the protein CASSLDREYGELFF.